Each of the 20 T cell receptor beta chains below was sequenced from the same sample in a study of blood T cell repertoires in COVID-19 (dated by TCRdb to 2020 to 2022). The library was generated by the immunoSEQ multiplex PCR assay. TCRdb obtained this table from immuneACCESS and retained in-frame rearrangements with V and J assigned. These tables miss some clones; where compared with another copy, unresolved V genes account for less than half of the shortfall, and the remainder is unexplained. Counted in this sample were 100,000 to 150,000 clones; around 89% of them appeared once. The top ten clones comprise roughly 7.6% of the sample. Sequences were obtained from peripheral blood. These receptors were collected from a man aged 45 to 65 with acute or convalescent COVID-19.

The chain links TRBV10-2 to TRBJ2-1, with TRBD2 identical over 8 bases. CDR3 size: 16 residues. The germline CDR1 and CDR2 sequences are WSHSY and SAAADI. V shed 3 bases, J shed 4 bases, and the junction held 8 bases outside the gene matches. CDR3 in DNA: TGCGCCAGCAGTGAAAGAGGGGCGGGAGGTTACAATGAGCAGTTCTTC. Protein product: CASSERGAGGYNEQFF.

The chain links TRBV7-9 to TRBJ2-7, with 11 bases aligning to TRBD2. The germline CDR1 and CDR2 sequences are SEHNR and FQNEAQ (reference sequence). After removal of 5 bases from V and 3 bases from J, the junction contained 12 bases not matched to a gene. The CDR3 has 17 residues. CDR3 amino acids: CASSPLISGRAFYEQYF. The CDR3, as DNA: TGTGCCAGCAGCCCCCTGATTAGCGGGAGGGCCTTCTACGAGCAGTACTTC.

J is TRBJ1-1 and V is TRBV30; 9 bases fit TRBD1. With 5 bases clipped from V and 1 base from J, the junction kept 8 bases outside the gene matches. From germline, CDR1 is GTSNPN and CDR2 SVGIG (reference sequence). The CDR3 is made up of 15 amino acids. The CDR3 reads CAWAFGDRANTEAFF. The CDR3 DNA follows: TGTGCCTGGGCTTTCGGGGACAGGGCGAACACTGAAGCTTTCTTT.

The chain couples TRBV29-1 to TRBJ2-7; the D gene is possibly TRBD1 (5 bases). Germline assignment: CDR1 SQVTM and CDR2 ANQGSEA. This CDR3 spans 14 amino acids. The V end lost 0 bases, the J end lost 2 bases, and 11 bases lay between the germline ends. Here the CDR3 reads CSVEDPDITYEQYF. The CDR3, as DNA: TGCAGCGTTGAAGATCCGGACATAACCTACGAGCAGTACTTC.

The chain couples TRBV19 to TRBJ1-1; tentatively, D is TRBD1 (6 bases). The CDR3 has 15 amino acids. The V gene lost 1 base and the J gene lost 5 bases, with 14 bases spanning the gap. Germline CDR1 is LNHDA and CDR2 is SQIVND (reference sequence). In DNA form, the CDR3 reads TGTGCCAGTAGTATAGTTACAGGGTTGGGGACTGAAGCTTTCTTT. This codes for CASSIVTGLGTEAFF.

The chain combines TRBV2 with TRBJ2-2, with TRBD2 as a possible D gene (7 bases). CDR1 is SNHLY and CDR2 is FYNNEI in the germline V gene. Trimming took 9 bases from V and 4 from J, leaving 18 bases between them. This CDR3 spans 15 amino acids. The CDR3 sequence is CASTRGRGGTGELFF. DNA for the CDR3: TGTGCCAGTACTAGGGGGAGGGGCGGCACCGGGGAGCTGTTTTTT.

This chain links TRBV7-2 with TRBJ1-1; 7 nucleotides line up with TRBD1. With 5 bases clipped from V and 4 bases from J, the junction kept 7 bases outside the gene matches. The CDR3 length is 14 residues. The germline gives CDR1 SGHTA, CDR2 FQGNSA. The CDR3 region is CASSRRQGGTEAFF. DNA for the CDR3: TGTGCCAGCAGCCGGAGACAGGGAGGCACTGAAGCTTTCTTT.

The chain recombines TRBV7-7 with TRBJ2-5; no firm D call. With 1 base removed from V and 1 base from J, the gap between germline ends came to 10 bases. Germline V gene data show CDR1 as SSHAT and CDR2 as FNYEAQ (reference sequence). The CDR3 contains 15 residues. CDR3 region: CASSLVGGRQETQYF. CDR3 sequence (DNA): TGTGCCAGCAGCTTAGTTGGTGGGCGCCAAGAGACCCAGTACTTC. The full variable domain, its missing parts supplied by reference TRBV7-7 and TRBJ2-5, is GAGVSQSPRYKVTKRGQDVTLRCDPISSHATLYWYQQALGQGPEFLTYFNYEAQPDKSGLPSDRFSAERPEGSISTLTIQRTEQRDSAMYRCASSLVGGRQETQYFGPGTRLLVL.

V and J are TRBV5-6 and TRBJ2-7; 7 positions agree with TRBD2. The CDR3 is 17 residues long. Germline V gene lookup returns CDR1 SGHDT and CDR2 YYEEEE. J lost 0 bases, V lost 0 bases, and 9 bases had no gene match. The CDR3 sequence: CASSLDPSGTSSYEQYF. In DNA, the CDR3 is TGTGCCAGCAGCTTGGATCCTAGCGGAACCAGCTCCTACGAGCAGTACTTC. Full variable domain (rest looked up from reference TRBV5-6 and TRBJ2-7): DAGVTQSPTHLIKTRGQQVTLRCSPKSGHDTVSWYQQALGQGPQFIFQYYEEEERQRGNFPDRFSGHQFPNYSSELNVNALLLGDSALYLCASSLDPSGTSSYEQYFGPGTRLTVT.

Comments on this clone: Distinct nucleotide sequences in the sample also encode this CDR3. The gene calls are TRBV5-6 and TRBJ1-2, with D possibly being TRBD1 (6 bases). Germline V gene lookup returns CDR1 SGHDT and CDR2 YYEEEE. The V end was cut by 0 bases, the J end by 5 bases, with 11 bases between. The CDR3 consists of 14 residues. The CDR3 spells CASSLAGDNYGYTF. The DNA of the CDR3 is TGTGCCAGCAGCTTGGCCGGGGACAATTATGGCTACACCTTC.

This sequence joins TRBV2 and TRBJ2-6; D gene uncertain. Germline-derived CDR1 and CDR2 are SNHLY and FYNNEI. The CDR3 loop spans 13 amino acids. Trimming shortened V by 4 bases and J by 4 bases, and 5 bases separated the two germline ends. The CDR3 spells CASSGEGANVLTF. As DNA, the CDR3 is TGTGCCAGCAGTGGCGAGGGGGCCAACGTCCTGACTTTC.

V usage is TRBV5-4 and J usage is TRBJ2-1; D unresolved. This CDR3 is 15 amino acids long. Trimming removed 3 bases from V and 0 bases from J, with 10 bases in between. The germline V gene encodes CDR1 SGHNT and CDR2 YYREEE (reference sequence). The CDR3 is CASSSLASSYNEQFF. CDR3 DNA: TGTGCCAGCAGCTCCCTTGCGAGCTCCTACAATGAGCAGTTCTTC.

This rearrangement joins TRBV12-3 or TRBV12-4 to TRBJ1-5; D might be TRBD1 (5 bases). The CDR3 has 13 amino acids. V dropped 6 bases and J dropped 4 bases, with 10 bases sitting between them. The CDR3 DNA is TGTGCCAGCAGGGAGGGACCGAATCAGCCCCAGCATTTT. It is translated as CASREGPNQPQHF.

This clone was recorded only once. This sequence joins TRBV9 and TRBJ1-2; TRBD1 is a possible D gene (6 bases). CDR1 SGDLS and CDR2 YYNGEE come from the germline V gene. This CDR3 has 15 residues. V was clipped by 3 bases and J by 5 bases, with 17 bases between them. DNA of the CDR3: TGTGCCAGCAGCGCCAGCCACAGGGTAGCATATGGCTACACCTTC. This codes for CASSASHRVAYGYTF.

This chain uses TRBV24-1 with TRBJ1-5; TRBD1 aligns across 9 bases. CDR3 length: 19 amino acids. Trimming took 6 bases from V and 4 from J; bases not matched to a gene: 18. Germline-derived CDR1 and CDR2 are KGHDR and SFDVKD. CDR3 amino acids: CATSSPGQGGLSGNQPQHF. CDR3 nucleotides: TGTGCCACCAGTTCACCGGGACAGGGAGGTCTTAGTGGGAATCAGCCCCAGCATTTT.

The genes are TRBV28 and TRBJ2-7; TRBD1 aligns across 9 bases. Germline V gives CDR1 MDHEN, CDR2 SYDVKM. CDR3 length: 15 residues. V was clipped by 5 bases and J by 2 bases; unmatched bases: 7. The CDR3 reads CASSPIRQGAYEQYF. CDR3 coding DNA: TGTGCCAGCAGTCCGATAAGACAGGGGGCCTACGAGCAGTACTTC.

The rearrangement uses TRBV27 and TRBJ2-2, with D maybe TRBD2 (5 bases). Deletions cut 3 bases from V and 1 base from J, with 12 bases between. Germline CDR1 reads MNHEY; CDR2 reads SMNVEV (reference sequence). The CDR3 runs 16 residues. This CDR3 is CASSLNSAENTGELFF. In DNA, the CDR3 is TGTGCCAGCAGTTTGAATTCAGCGGAGAACACCGGGGAGCTGTTTTTT.

This sequence joins TRBV5-4 and TRBJ2-4; 7 bases align to TRBD1. V shed 4 bases, J shed 3 bases, and the junction held 7 bases outside the gene matches. This CDR3 region has 15 residues. CDR1 and CDR2 (germline): SGHNT, YYREEE (reference sequence). The CDR3 sequence: CASSVTGTGKNIQYF. The DNA of the CDR3 is TGTGCCAGCAGCGTGACAGGGACGGGCAAAAACATTCAGTACTTC.

The chain couples TRBV7-9 to TRBJ2-3, with 14 bases identical to TRBD2. Germline CDR1 and CDR2: SEHNR and FQNEAQ (reference sequence). The CDR3 totals 16 residues. V shed 6 bases and J 10 bases; nucleotides not matched to a gene: 12. The CDR3 nucleotides are TGTGCCAGCAGAAAGGGACTAGCGGGAGCTCTACTCTCGCAGTATTTT. It codes for CASRKGLAGALLSQYF.

This CDR3 reads CASSLFGTGTPAGYTF. The DNA of the CDR3 is TGTGCCAGCAGTTTATTTGGAACAGGGACCCCGGCGGGCTACACCTTC. The rearrangement uses TRBV28 and TRBJ1-2, with D perhaps matching TRBD1 (6 bases). Deletions cut 1 base from V and 8 bases from J, with 20 bases between. The V gene's germline CDR1 is MDHEN and CDR2 SYDVKM. The CDR3 contains 16 residues.